Below, 31 T cell receptor beta chains from the same sample are listed, as sequenced in a study of beta chain features in type 1 diabetes. General study results and limits: Patients with Type 1 diabetes showed moderately but significantly shorter TCRB CDR3s in all four CD4+ subsets.

Their cognate antigens are unknown. The sequenced template was cDNA made from the entire isolated RNA. The data were produced by immunoSEQ multiplex PCR, yet TCRdb's version contains in-frame clones alone and is incomplete. The sample carries around 44,000 clones, 66% recorded once. The specimen sequenced was Tregs from blood. Receptor source: a woman aged 18-29 years with type 1 diabetes.

The chain combines TRBV6-1 with TRBJ2-7; D not resolved. CDR1 and CDR2 (germline): MNHNS, SASEGT. The V end was cut by 2 bases, the J end by 0 bases, with 8 bases between. The CDR3 contains 14 residues. CDR3 DNA sequence: TGTGCCAGCAGTGAACAGCAGCGCTCCTACGAGCAGTACTTC. This gives the protein CASSEQQRSYEQYF.

This clone was detected once. V and J are TRBV18 and TRBJ2-3; weak D call: TRBD2 (5 bases). The germline CDR1 and CDR2 sequences are KGHSH and LQKENI. V was clipped by 1 base and J by 3 bases, with 11 bases between them. This CDR3 has 15 amino acids. Here the CDR3 reads CASSPLLVGTDTQYF. Written as DNA, the CDR3 is TGTGCCAGCTCACCACTACTAGTGGGGACAGATACGCAGTATTTT.

This clone was seen more than once but under ten times. The chain carries TRBV7-9 and TRBJ2-5, with 10 bases that match TRBD1. The J segment lost 5 bases and the V segment lost 5 bases, leaving 8 bases of the junction unmatched. The CDR3 runs 15 residues. The germline CDR1 and CDR2 sequences are SEHNR and FQNEAQ (reference sequence). CDR3 in amino acids: CASSRDRGRVETQYF. The DNA of the CDR3 is TGTGCCAGCAGCCGAGACAGGGGGCGAGTGGAGACCCAGTACTTC.

This clone was seen a handful of times. The CDR3 is CASSLPRDEQFF. The CDR3 DNA is TGCGCCAGCAGCTTGCCCAGGGATGAGCAGTTCTTC. This rearrangement joins TRBV5-1 to TRBJ2-1, with D maybe TRBD1 (5 bases). There are 12 residues in the CDR3. Germline V gives CDR1 SGHRS, CDR2 YFSETQ. Trimming took off 1 base at V and 8 bases at J, with 7 bases between the two ends.

The genes are TRBV2 and TRBJ1-6, with a weak D call TRBD1 (5 bases). The germline V gene encodes CDR1 SNHLY and CDR2 FYNNEI. The CDR3 extends over 12 amino acids. V lost 8 bases and J lost 6, with 8 bases in between. The CDR3 DNA reads TGTGCCAGCGACAGCTTTAATTCACCCCTCCACTTT. Its protein product is CASDSFNSPLHF.

The chain has TRBV30 and TRBJ2-3, with a possible D match to TRBD1 (5 bases). Deletions cut 5 bases from V and 3 bases from J, with 15 bases between. CDR3 length: 14 amino acids. Germline loops: CDR1 GTSNPN, CDR2 SVGIG (reference sequence). Here the CDR3 reads CAWATGSLTDTQYF. CDR3 coding DNA: TGTGCCTGGGCTACAGGATCTCTAACAGATACGCAGTATTTT.

V gene TRBV5-1 combines with J gene TRBJ2-5, with TRBD2 identical over 7 bases. The CDR3 is 17 amino acids. Trimming cost V 0 bases and J 1 base; bases outside gene matches: 9. Germline CDR1 SGHRS, CDR2 YFSETQ. CDR3 nucleotides: TGCGCCAGCAGCTTGGCCAAGGCTAGCGGAATCCAAGAGACCCAGTACTTC. Its protein is CASSLAKASGIQETQYF.

This chain uses TRBV7-2 with TRBJ1-2, with D tentatively TRBD1 (5 bases). The CDR3 loop spans 15 amino acids. Trimming removed 1 base at V and 4 bases at J, with 13 bases between. CDR1 is SGHTA, CDR2 FQGNSA, per germline. The chain's CDR3 is CASSLDSIGGYGYTF. Here the CDR3 DNA reads TGTGCCAGCAGCTTAGATTCTATCGGGGGCTATGGCTACACCTTC.

This clone was seen once. V usage is TRBV6-5 and J usage is TRBJ1-6; D call uncertain. The CDR3 spans 14 residues. Germline assignment: CDR1 MNHEY and CDR2 SVGAGI. With 7 bases removed from V and 5 bases from J, the gap between germline ends came to 12 bases. This CDR3 is CASTKRSDNSPLHF. The CDR3 nucleotides read TGTGCCAGCACCAAGAGGAGTGATAATTCACCCCTCCACTTT.

The gene calls are TRBV15 and TRBJ2-1; D uncertain. The germline V gene encodes CDR1 LNHNV and CDR2 YYDKDF (reference sequence). This CDR3 has 11 amino acids. Trimming pared 3 bases from V and 12 bases from J, leaving 9 bases between. CDR3 region: CATSRDQVQFF. CDR3 DNA: TGTGCCACCAGCAGGGATCAGGTGCAGTTCTTC. Combining the CDR3 with reference TRBV15 and TRBJ2-1 gives the whole variable domain DAMVIQNPRYQVTQFGKPVTLSCSQTLNHNVMYWYQQKSSQAPKLLFHYYDKDFNNEADTPDNFQSRRPNTSFCFLDIRSPGLGDTAMYLCATSRDQVQFFGPGTRLTVL.

The V gene is TRBV7-3, the J gene TRBJ2-1; D possibly corresponds to TRBD1 (5 bases). V lost 4 bases to trimming and J lost 9 bases, with 13 bases between them. There are 13 residues in the CDR3. Germline-derived CDR1 and CDR2 are SGHTA and FQGTGA. The CDR3 loop reads CASSSRGSREQFF. The CDR3 DNA reads TGTGCCAGCAGCTCAAGGGGTTCGCGTGAGCAGTTCTTC.

The chain joins TRBV5-4 to TRBJ2-5; TRBD1 matches 8 bases. This CDR3 is 14 amino acids long. Germline CDR1 SGHNT, CDR2 YYREEE (reference sequence). The V segment lost 3 bases and the J segment 5 bases; nucleotides outside the gene matches: 6. The CDR3 region has the DNA TGTGCCAGCAGCTCTGGACAGGGACTCGAGACCCAGTACTTC. Translation: CASSSGQGLETQYF. The full variable domain, its missing parts supplied by reference TRBV5-4 and TRBJ2-5, is ETGVTQSPTHLIKTRGQQVTLRCSSQSGHNTVSWYQQALGQGPQFIFQYYREEENGRGNFPPRFSGLQFPNYSSELNVNALELDDSALYLCASSSGQGLETQYFGPGTRLLVL.

The chain employs TRBV6-5 and TRBJ1-5; the D is unclear. The CDR3 is made up of 13 amino acids. Trimming removed 6 bases from V and 4 bases from J, with 10 bases in between. The germline gives CDR1 MNHEY, CDR2 SVGAGI. The CDR3 coding sequence is TGTGCCAGCAGCCAGCGGGGAAATCAGCCCCAGCATTTT. This translates into CASSQRGNQPQHF.

The chain couples TRBV19 to TRBJ1-5; weak D call: TRBD1 (5 bases). The CDR3 covers 14 residues. Trimming removed 5 bases from V and 5 bases from J, with 13 bases in between. The V gene's germline CDR1 is LNHDA and CDR2 SQIVND (reference sequence). The CDR3: CASSGGLRDQPQHF. DNA of the CDR3: TGTGCCAGTAGTGGGGGACTGAGGGATCAGCCCCAGCATTTT.

The chain has TRBV15 and TRBJ2-7, with a weak D call TRBD2 (5 bases). Germline CDR1 is LNHNV and CDR2 is YYDKDF (reference sequence). V was cut by 4 bases and J by 0 bases, with 7 bases left in between. This CDR3 spans 13 amino acids. CDR3 DNA: TGTGCCACCAGCATTGGGAGCTCCTACGAGCAGTACTTC. This translates into CATSIGSSYEQYF.

The chain carries TRBV5-6 and TRBJ2-5, with D possibly TRBD2 on 5 matching bases. This CDR3 is 13 amino acids long. Trimming pared 4 bases from V and 2 bases from J, leaving 9 bases between. Germline V lookup: CDR1 SGHDT, CDR2 YYEEEE. The CDR3 nucleotides read TGTGCCAGCAGCCCGGGGAATCAAGAGACCCAGTACTTC. Translation gives CASSPGNQETQYF. The whole variable domain, filled in from reference TRBV5-6 and TRBJ2-5, reads DAGVTQSPTHLIKTRGQQVTLRCSPKSGHDTVSWYQQALGQGPQFIFQYYEEEERQRGNFPDRFSGHQFPNYSSELNVNALLLGDSALYLCASSPGNQETQYFGPGTRLLVL.

The chain couples TRBV7-2 to TRBJ1-5; D is unresolved. CDR3 length: 15 residues. Germline lookup yields CDR1 SGHTA and CDR2 FQGNSA. Trimming removed 0 bases at V and 7 bases at J, with 13 bases between. CDR3 coding DNA: TGTGCCAGCAGCTTAGCACCTGGGTGGAGGCAGCCCCAGCATTTT. This sequence encodes CASSLAPGWRQPQHF.

The V and J genes are TRBV5-1 and TRBJ2-7, with 10 bases fitting TRBD2. The CDR3 spans 13 residues. V was clipped by 5 bases and J by 5 bases; unmatched bases: 4. The germline V gene encodes CDR1 SGHRS and CDR2 YFSETQ. The CDR3 loop is CASRASGSHEQYF. In nucleotides, the CDR3 is TGCGCCAGCAGGGCTAGCGGGAGCCACGAGCAGTACTTC.

This clone has more than one count but fewer than ten. This chain joins TRBV4-3 and TRBJ1-5; no definite D call. The CDR3 covers 16 residues. The ends were cut back, 0 bases at V and 5 bases at J, with 14 bases in the middle. Germline CDR1 and CDR2: LGHNA and YSLEER. The CDR3, as DNA: TGCGCCAGCAGCCAAGATCTTACAGCCACTCATCAGCCCCAGCATTTT. Protein: CASSQDLTATHQPQHF.

To note about this clone: An end of the junction differs from the germline gene, which may be a read error. The CDR3 DNA reads as TGTGCCAGCAGCTTGTCCCCGACAGGCACCCAAGGGACCCAGTACTTC. It codes for CASSLSPTGTQGTQYF. This chain uses TRBV5-6 with TRBJ2-5; perhaps TRBD1 as D (6 bases). The CDR3 length is 16 residues. Germline V gene data show CDR1 as SGHDT and CDR2 as YYEEEE.

The J gene is TRBJ2-2, the V gene TRBV9, with D possibly TRBD2 on 6 matching bases. Trimming shortened V by 0 bases and J by 2 bases, and 8 bases separated the two germline ends. Germline V lookup: CDR1 SGDLS, CDR2 YYNGEE. The CDR3 totals 15 residues. The CDR3 DNA follows: TGTGCCAGCAGCGTAGAACTAGCCAACACCGGGGAGCTGTTTTTT. This encodes CASSVELANTGELFF.

The V call is TRBV13, the J call TRBJ2-4; 10 nucleotides agree with TRBD1. The germline gives CDR1 PRHDT, CDR2 FYEKMQ (reference sequence). V was clipped by 5 bases and J by 6 bases; unmatched bases: 7. The CDR3 runs to 15 residues. CDR3 DNA sequence: TGTGCCAGCAGCCTTAGACAGGGGGCGGGAAACATTCAGTACTTC. This gives the protein CASSLRQGAGNIQYF.

V is TRBV5-1 and J is TRBJ2-5; TRBD1 aligns across 10 bases. Germline trimming cut 3 bases from V and 5 bases from J; bases unmatched to any gene: 4. Germline V gene sequence: CDR1 SGHRS, CDR2 YFSETQ. The CDR3 has 14 residues. The CDR3 DNA is TGCGCCAGCAGCTGGGGACAGGGGCGTGAGACCCAGTACTTC. Translation gives CASSWGQGRETQYF.

This clone was found a few times. J is TRBJ2-5 and V is TRBV21-1; the table's D call of TRBD1 was not tested on the DNA. TRBV21-1 counts as a pseudogene. The CDR3 length is 15 residues. In DNA form, the CDR3 reads TGTGCCAGCAGCGAAGAAGGGGGAGCCCAAGAGACCCAGTACTTC. Amino acid sequence: CASSEEGGAQETQYF.

This chain connects TRBV9 to TRBJ2-7; the D gene is possibly TRBD2 (5 bases). The V gene's germline CDR1 is SGDLS and CDR2 YYNGEE. The V and J ends lost 2 bases and 5 bases respectively, with 17 bases between them. This CDR3 spans 15 amino acids. Here the CDR3 DNA reads TGTGCCAGCAGCGTCGCGGGTTTTAGCGCCGACGAGCAGTACTTC. It translates to CASSVAGFSADEQYF. The full variable domain, its missing parts supplied by reference TRBV9 and TRBJ2-7, is DSGVTQTPKHLITATGQRVTLRCSPRSGDLSVYWYQQSLDQGLQFLIQYYNGEERAKGNILERFSAQQFPDLHSELNLSSLELGDSALYFCASSVAGFSADEQYFGPGTRLTVT.

V gene TRBV23-1 combines with J gene TRBJ2-4; D is uncertain. TRBV23-1 is annotated as an ORF whose role is uncertain. The CDR3 extends over 14 amino acids. Trimming pared 2 bases from V and 0 bases from J, leaving 5 bases between. The CDR3 DNA reads TGCGCCAGCAGTCAAGACTTAGCCAAAAACATTCAGTACTTC. This gives the protein CASSQDLAKNIQYF.

This clone was observed a few times. The CDR3 DNA reads as TGTGCCAGCAGCTTAGGTCCAGGGTCTAACGAGCAGTACTTC. This encodes CASSLGPGSNEQYF. V gene TRBV7-9 combines with J gene TRBJ2-7, with D possibly matching TRBD1 (5 bases). CDR1 is SEHNR and CDR2 is FQNEAQ in the germline V gene (reference sequence). The V and J ends lost 1 base and 5 bases respectively, with 12 bases between them. The CDR3 extends over 14 amino acids. The full variable domain, its missing parts supplied by reference TRBV7-9 and TRBJ2-7, is DTGVSQNPRHKITKRGQNVTFRCDPISEHNRLYWYRQTLGQGPEFLTYFQNEAQLEKSRLLSDRFSAERPKGSFSTLEIQRTEQGDSAMYLCASSLGPGSNEQYFGPGTRLTVT.

This clone was observed a single time. The genes are TRBV7-2 and TRBJ2-3, with TRBD2 matching over 9 bases. J lost 1 base, V lost 4 bases, and 3 bases had no gene match. The V gene's germline CDR1 is SGHTA and CDR2 FQGNSA. The CDR3 length is 15 residues. DNA of the CDR3: TGTGCCAGCAGCTCCTGGACTAGCGGCACAGATACGCAGTATTTT. This gives the protein CASSSWTSGTDTQYF. Based on the CDR3 plus reference TRBV7-2 and TRBJ2-3, the full variable domain is GAGVSQSPSNKVTEKGKDVELRCDPISGHTALYWYRQSLGQGLEFLIYFQGNSAPDKSGLPSDRFSAERTGGSVSTLTIQRTQQEDSAVYLCASSSWTSGTDTQYFGPGTRLTVL.

The rearrangement links TRBV2 to TRBJ1-6, with D maybe TRBD1 (5 bases). Trimming removed 7 bases at V and 8 bases at J, with 15 bases between. The CDR3 has 14 residues. Germline V gene sequence: CDR1 SNHLY, CDR2 FYNNEI. This chain's CDR3 is CASTGRRGDSPLHF. The CDR3 nucleotides read TGTGCCAGCACCGGAAGGAGGGGAGATTCACCCCTCCACTTT.

This sequence joins TRBV7-2 and TRBJ2-3; TRBD1 agrees at 7 bases. The length of the CDR3 is 16 residues. V gave up 2 bases and J gave up 4 bases; unmatched junction bases: 9. Per germline, CDR1 SGHTA and CDR2 FQGNSA. CDR3 nucleotide sequence: TGTGCCAGCAGCTTAAAGGGGGCAGGGATCGCAGATACGCAGTATTTT. The encoded protein is CASSLKGAGIADTQYF. Complete variable domain (other parts from reference TRBV7-2 and TRBJ2-3): GAGVSQSPSNKVTEKGKDVELRCDPISGHTALYWYRQSLGQGLEFLIYFQGNSAPDKSGLPSDRFSAERTGGSVSTLTIQRTQQEDSAVYLCASSLKGAGIADTQYFGPGTRLTVL.

J is TRBJ2-4 and V is TRBV28; D is possibly TRBD2 (7 bases). This CDR3 has 17 amino acids. The germline CDR1 and CDR2 sequences are MDHEN and SYDVKM. Deletions cut 4 bases from V and 4 bases from J, with 20 bases between. The CDR3 bases are TGTGCCAGCAGTTCCCCGGCCAGGGAGGGACAAAAAAACATTCAGTACTTC. It specifies CASSSPAREGQKNIQYF.